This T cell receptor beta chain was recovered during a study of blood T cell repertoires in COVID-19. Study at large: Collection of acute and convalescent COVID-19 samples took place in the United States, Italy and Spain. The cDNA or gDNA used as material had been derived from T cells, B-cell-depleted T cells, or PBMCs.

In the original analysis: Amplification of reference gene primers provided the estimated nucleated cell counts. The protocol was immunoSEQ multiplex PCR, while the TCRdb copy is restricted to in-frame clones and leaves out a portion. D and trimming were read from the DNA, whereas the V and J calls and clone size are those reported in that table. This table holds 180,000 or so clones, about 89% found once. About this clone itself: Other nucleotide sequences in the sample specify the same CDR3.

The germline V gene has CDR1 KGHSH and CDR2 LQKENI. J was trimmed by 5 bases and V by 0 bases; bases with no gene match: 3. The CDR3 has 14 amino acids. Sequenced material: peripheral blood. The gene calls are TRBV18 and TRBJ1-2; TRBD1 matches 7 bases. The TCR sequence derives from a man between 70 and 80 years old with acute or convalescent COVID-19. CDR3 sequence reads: CASSPPGGPYGYTF. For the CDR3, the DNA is TGTGCCAGCTCACCACCAGGGGGCCCGTATGGCTACACCTTC.